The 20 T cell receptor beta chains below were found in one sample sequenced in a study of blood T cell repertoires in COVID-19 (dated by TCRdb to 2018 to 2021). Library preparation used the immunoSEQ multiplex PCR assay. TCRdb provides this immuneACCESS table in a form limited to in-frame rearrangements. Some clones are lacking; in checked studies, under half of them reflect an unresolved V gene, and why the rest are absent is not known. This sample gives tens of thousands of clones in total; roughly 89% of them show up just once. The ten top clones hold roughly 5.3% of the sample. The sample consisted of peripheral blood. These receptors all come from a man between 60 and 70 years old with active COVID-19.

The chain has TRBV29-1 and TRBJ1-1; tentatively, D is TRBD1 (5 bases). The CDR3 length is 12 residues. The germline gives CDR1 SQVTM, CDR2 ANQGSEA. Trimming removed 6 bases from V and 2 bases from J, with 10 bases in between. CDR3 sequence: CSVGGGNTEAFF. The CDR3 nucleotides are TGCAGCGTCGGGGGTGGAAACACTGAAGCTTTCTTT.

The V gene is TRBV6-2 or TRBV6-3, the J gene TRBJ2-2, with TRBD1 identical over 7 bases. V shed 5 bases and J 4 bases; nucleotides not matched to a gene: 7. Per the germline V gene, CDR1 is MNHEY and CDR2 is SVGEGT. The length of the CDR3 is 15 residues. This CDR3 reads CASSSVGGATGELFF. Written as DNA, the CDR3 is TGTGCCAGCAGTAGTGTAGGGGGCGCCACCGGGGAGCTGTTTTTT.

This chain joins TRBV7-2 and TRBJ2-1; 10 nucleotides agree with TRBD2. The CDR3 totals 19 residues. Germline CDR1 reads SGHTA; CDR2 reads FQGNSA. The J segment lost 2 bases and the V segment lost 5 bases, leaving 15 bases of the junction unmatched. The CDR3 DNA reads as TGTGCCAGCAGCAAAGCGGCAGGGGGGCTAGCGGGGGCCTACAATGAGCAGTTCTTC. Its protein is CASSKAAGGLAGAYNEQFF.

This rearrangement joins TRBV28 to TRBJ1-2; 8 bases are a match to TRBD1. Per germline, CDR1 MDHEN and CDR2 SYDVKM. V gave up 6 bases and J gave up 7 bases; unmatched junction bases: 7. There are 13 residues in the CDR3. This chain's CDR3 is CASSSTGVAGYTF. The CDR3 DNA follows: TGTGCCAGCAGCTCGACAGGGGTCGCTGGCTACACCTTC.

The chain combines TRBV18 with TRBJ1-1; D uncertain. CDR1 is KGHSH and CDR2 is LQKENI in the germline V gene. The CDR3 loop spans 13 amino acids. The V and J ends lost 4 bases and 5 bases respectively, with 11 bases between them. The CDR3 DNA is TGTGCCAGCTCACTGACGGGTGGGACTGAAGCTTTCTTT. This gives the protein CASSLTGGTEAFF.

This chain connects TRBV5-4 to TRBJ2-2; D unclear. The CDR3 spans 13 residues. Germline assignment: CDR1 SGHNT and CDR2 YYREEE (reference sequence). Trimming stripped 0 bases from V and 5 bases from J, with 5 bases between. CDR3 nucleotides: TGTGCCAGCAGCTTGGCCCTGACCGGGGAGCTGTTTTTT. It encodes CASSLALTGELFF.

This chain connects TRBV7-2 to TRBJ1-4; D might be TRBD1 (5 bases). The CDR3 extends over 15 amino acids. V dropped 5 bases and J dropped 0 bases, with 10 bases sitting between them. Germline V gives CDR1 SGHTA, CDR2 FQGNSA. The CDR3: CASSPGHATNEKLFF. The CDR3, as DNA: TGTGCCAGCAGCCCCGGACACGCAACTAATGAAAAACTGTTTTTT.

The CDR3 nucleotides read TGTGCCAGCAGCTTGGATCGCACAGTCTCTGGAAACACCATATATTTT. Encoded protein: CASSLDRTVSGNTIYF. The V call is TRBV5-4, the J call TRBJ1-3; no clear D. This CDR3 is 16 amino acids long. Trimming removed 0 bases at V and 0 bases at J, with 10 bases between. Germline assignment: CDR1 SGHNT and CDR2 YYREEE (reference sequence).

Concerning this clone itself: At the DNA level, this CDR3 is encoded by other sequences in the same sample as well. CDR3 loop: CASSHGQGANEQFF. DNA of the CDR3: TGTGCCAGCAGCCACGGACAGGGGGCGAATGAGCAGTTCTTC. V and J are TRBV3-1 (or the pseudogene TRBV3-2) and TRBJ2-1; TRBD1 matches at 11 bases. Germline V CDR1 and CDR2: LGHDT, YNNKEL (reference sequence). The CDR3 is 14 amino acids. After removal of 3 bases from V and 7 bases from J, the junction contained 2 bases not matched to a gene.

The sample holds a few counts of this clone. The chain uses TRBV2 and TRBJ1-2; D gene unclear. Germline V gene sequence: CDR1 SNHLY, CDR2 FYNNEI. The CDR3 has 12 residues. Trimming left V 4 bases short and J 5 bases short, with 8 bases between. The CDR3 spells CASSGPKYGYTF. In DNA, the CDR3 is TGTGCCAGCAGTGGGCCCAAATATGGCTACACCTTC.

CDR3 nucleotide sequence: TGTGCCAGCAGCGTAAGGTCAGGAGCGGATAATTCACCCCTCCACTTT. Translated: CASSVRSGADNSPLHF. This chain uses TRBV9 with TRBJ1-6; D ambiguous. Trimming removed 1 base at V and 5 bases at J, with 13 bases between. The germline CDR1 and CDR2 sequences are SGDLS and YYNGEE. The CDR3 totals 16 residues.

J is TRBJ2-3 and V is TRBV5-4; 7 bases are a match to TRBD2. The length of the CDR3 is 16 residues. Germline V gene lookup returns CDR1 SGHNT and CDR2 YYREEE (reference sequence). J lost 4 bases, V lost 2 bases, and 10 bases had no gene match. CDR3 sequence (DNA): TGTGCCAGCAGCTTCAAATCTTCGGCGGGAGCAGATACGCAGTATTTT. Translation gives CASSFKSSAGADTQYF.

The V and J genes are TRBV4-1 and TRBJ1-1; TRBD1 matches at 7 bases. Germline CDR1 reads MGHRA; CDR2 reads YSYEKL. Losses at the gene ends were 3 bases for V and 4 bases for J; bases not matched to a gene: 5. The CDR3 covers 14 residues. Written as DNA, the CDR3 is TGCGCCAGCAGCCACCCGGGACAGATCACTGAAGCTTTCTTT. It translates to CASSHPGQITEAFF.

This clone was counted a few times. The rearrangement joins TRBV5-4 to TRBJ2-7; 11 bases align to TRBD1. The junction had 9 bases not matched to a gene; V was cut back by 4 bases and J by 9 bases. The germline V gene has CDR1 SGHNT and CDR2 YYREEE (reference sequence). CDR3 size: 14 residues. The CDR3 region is CASSPGQGVAVQYF. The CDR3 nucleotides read TGTGCCAGCAGCCCGGGACAGGGGGTCGCTGTGCAGTACTTC.

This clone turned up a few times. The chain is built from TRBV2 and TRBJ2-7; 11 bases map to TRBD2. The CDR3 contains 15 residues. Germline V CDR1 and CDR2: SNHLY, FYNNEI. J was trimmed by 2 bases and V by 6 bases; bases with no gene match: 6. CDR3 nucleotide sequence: TGTGCCAGCAGGCTAGCGGGAGGTGAAACCTACGAGCAGTACTTC. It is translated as CASRLAGGETYEQYF.

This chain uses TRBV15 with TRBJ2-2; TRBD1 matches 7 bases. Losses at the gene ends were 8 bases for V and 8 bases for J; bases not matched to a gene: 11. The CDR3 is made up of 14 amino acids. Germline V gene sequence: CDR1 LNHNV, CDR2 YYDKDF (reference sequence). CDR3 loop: CATRRQGSFGELFF. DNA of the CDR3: TGTGCCACCCGGCGACAGGGTTCGTTTGGGGAGCTGTTTTTT.

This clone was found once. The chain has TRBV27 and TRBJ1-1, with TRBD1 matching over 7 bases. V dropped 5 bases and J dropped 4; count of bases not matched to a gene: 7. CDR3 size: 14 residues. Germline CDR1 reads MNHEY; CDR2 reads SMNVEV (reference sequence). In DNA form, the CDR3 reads TGTGCCAGCAGTGTCCTTGACAGGGTCACTGAAGCTTTCTTT. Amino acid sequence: CASSVLDRVTEAFF.

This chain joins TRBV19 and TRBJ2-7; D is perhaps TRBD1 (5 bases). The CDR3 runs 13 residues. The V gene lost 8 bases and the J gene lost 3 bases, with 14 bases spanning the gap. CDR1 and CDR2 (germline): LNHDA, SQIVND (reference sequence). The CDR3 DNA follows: TGTGCCAGTCAAGGGGCACCGGACTACGAGCAGTACTTC. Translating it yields CASQGAPDYEQYF.

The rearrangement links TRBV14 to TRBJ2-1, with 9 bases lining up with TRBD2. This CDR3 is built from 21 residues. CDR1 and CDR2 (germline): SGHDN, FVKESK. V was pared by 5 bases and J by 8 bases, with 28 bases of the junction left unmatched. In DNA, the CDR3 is TGTGCCAGCAGCTCATATCTCGCGGGAGGGCCTATTTCGGGAATTATCGATGAGCAGTTCTTC. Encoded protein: CASSSYLAGGPISGIIDEQFF. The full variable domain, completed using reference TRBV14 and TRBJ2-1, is EAGVTQFPSHSVIEKGQTVTLRCDPISGHDNLYWYRRVMGKEIKFLLHFVKESKQDESGMPNNRFLAERTGGTYSTLKVQPAELEDSGVYFCASSSYLAGGPISGIIDEQFFGPGTRLTVL.

DNA for the CDR3: TGTGCCAGCAGCGCGGGACGGGAGAATTCACCCCTCCACTTT. This encodes CASSAGRENSPLHF. This chain links TRBV5-4 with TRBJ1-6; D may be TRBD1 (5 bases). The ends were cut back, 4 bases at V and 7 bases at J, with 12 bases in the middle. The CDR3 has 14 residues. The germline V gene encodes CDR1 SGHNT and CDR2 YYREEE (reference sequence). The full variable domain, with the rest looked up from reference TRBV5-4 and TRBJ1-6, is ETGVTQSPTHLIKTRGQQVTLRCSSQSGHNTVSWYQQALGQGPQFIFQYYREEENGRGNFPPRFSGLQFPNYSSELNVNALELDDSALYLCASSAGRENSPLHFGNGTRLTVT.